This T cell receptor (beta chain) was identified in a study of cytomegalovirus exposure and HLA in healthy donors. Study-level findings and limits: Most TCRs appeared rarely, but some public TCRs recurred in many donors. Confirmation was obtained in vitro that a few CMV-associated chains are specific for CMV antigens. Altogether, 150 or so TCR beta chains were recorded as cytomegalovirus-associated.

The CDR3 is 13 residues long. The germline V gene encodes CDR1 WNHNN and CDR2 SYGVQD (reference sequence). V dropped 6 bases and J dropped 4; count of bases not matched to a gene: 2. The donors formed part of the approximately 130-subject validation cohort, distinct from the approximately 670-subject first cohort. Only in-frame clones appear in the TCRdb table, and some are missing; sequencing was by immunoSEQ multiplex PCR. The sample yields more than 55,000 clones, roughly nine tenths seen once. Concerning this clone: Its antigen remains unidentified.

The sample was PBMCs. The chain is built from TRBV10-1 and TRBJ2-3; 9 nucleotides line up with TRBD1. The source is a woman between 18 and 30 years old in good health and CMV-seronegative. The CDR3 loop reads CASRGQGADTQYF. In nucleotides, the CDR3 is TGCGCCAGCAGGGGACAGGGAGCAGATACGCAGTATTTT.